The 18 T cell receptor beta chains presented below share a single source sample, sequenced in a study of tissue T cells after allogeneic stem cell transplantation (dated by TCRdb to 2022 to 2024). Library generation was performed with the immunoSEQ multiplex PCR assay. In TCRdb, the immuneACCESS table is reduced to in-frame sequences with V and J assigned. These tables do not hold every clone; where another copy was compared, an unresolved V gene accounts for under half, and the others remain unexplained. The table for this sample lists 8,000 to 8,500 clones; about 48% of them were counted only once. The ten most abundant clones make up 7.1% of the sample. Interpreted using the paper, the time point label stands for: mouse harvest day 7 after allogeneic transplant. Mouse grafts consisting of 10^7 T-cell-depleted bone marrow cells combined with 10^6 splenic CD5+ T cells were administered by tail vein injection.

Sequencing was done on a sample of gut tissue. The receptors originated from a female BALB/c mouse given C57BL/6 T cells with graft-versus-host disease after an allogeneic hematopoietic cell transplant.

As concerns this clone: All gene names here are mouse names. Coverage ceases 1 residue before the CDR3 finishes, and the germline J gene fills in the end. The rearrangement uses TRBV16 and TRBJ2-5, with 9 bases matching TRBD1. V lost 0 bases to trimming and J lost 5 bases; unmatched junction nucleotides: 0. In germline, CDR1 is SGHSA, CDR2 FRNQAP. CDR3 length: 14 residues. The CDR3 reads CASSLETGGDTQYF. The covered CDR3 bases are TGTGCAAGCAGCTTAGAGACAGGGGGAGACACCCAGTAC.

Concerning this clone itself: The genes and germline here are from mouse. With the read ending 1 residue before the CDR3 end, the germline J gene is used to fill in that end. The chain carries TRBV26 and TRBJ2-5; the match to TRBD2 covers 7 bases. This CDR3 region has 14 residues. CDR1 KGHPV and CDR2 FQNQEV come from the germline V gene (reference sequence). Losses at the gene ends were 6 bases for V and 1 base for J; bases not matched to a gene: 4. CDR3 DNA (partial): TGTGCCAGCAGCCTGGACTGGTACCAAGACACCCAGTAC. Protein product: CASSLDWYQDTQY. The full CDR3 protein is CASSLDWYQDTQYF.

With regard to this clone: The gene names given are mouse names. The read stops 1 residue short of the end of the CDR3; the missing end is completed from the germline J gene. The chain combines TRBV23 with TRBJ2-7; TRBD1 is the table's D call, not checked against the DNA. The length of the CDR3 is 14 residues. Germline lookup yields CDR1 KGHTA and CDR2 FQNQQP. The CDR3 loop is CSSSHLDISYEQYF. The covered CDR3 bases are TGCTCCAGCAGTCACCTTGACATCTCCTATGAACAGTAC.

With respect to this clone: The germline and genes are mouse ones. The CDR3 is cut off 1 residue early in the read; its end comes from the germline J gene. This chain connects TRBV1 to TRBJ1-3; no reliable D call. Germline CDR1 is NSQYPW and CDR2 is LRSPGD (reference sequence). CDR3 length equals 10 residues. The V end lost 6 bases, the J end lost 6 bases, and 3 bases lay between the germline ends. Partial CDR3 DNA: TGCACCTGCAGAACAAATACGCTCTAT. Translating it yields CTCRTNTLY. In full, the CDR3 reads CTCRTNTLYF.

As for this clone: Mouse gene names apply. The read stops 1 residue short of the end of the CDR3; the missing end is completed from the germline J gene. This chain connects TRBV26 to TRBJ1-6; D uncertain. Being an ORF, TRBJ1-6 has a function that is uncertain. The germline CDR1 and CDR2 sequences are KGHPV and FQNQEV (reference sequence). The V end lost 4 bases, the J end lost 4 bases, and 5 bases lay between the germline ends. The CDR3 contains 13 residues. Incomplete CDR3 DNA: TGTGCCAGCAGTCCACAGTATAATTCGCCCCTCTAC. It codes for CASSPQYNSPLY. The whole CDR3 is CASSPQYNSPLYF.

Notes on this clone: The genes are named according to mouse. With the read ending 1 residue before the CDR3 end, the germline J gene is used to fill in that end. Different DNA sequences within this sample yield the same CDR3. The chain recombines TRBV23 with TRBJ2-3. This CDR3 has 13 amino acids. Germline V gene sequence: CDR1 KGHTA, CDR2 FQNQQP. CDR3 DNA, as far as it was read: TGCTCCAGCAGCCGGGACAGTGCAGAAACGCTGTAT. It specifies CSSSRDSAETLY. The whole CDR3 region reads CSSSRDSAETLYF.

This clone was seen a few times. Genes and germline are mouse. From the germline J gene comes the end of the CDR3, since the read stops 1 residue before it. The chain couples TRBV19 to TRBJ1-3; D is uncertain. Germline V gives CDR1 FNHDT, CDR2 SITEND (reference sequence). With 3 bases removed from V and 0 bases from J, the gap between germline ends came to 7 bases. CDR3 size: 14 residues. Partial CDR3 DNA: TGTGCCAGCAGTAGACAAATTTCTGGAAATACGCTCTAT. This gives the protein CASSRQISGNTLY. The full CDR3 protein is CASSRQISGNTLYF. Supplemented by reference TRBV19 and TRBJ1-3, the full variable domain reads GGIITQTPKFLIGQEGQKLTLKCQQNFNHDTMYWYRQDSGKGLRLIYYSITENDLQKGDLSEGYDASREKKSSFSLTVTSAQKNEMAVFLCASSRQISGNTLYFGEGSRLIVV.

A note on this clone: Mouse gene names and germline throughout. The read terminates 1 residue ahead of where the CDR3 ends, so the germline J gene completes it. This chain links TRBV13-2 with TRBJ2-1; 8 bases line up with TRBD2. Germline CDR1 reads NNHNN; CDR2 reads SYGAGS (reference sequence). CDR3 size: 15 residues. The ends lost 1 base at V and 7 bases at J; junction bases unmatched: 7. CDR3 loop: CASGDLGGAGAEQFF. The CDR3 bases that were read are TGTGCCAGCGGTGATCTAGGGGGGGCTGGAGCTGAGCAGTTC.

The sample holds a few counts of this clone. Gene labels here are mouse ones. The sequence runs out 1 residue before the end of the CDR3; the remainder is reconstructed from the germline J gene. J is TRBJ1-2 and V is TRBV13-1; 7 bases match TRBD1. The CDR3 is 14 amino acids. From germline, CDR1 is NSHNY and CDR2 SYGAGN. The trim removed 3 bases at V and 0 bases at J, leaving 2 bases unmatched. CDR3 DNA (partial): TGTGCCAGCAGTGGGGGACAGTCAAACTCCGACTACACC. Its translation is CASSGGQSNSDYT. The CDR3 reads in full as CASSGGQSNSDYTF.

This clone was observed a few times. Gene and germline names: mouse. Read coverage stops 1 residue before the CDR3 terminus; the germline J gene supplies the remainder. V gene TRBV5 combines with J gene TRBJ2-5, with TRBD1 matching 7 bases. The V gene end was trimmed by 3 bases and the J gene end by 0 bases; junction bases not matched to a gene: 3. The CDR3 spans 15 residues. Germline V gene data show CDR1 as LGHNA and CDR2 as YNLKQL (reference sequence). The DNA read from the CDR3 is TGTGCCAGCAGCCACCCGACAGGGAACCAAGACACCCAGTAC. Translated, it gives CASSHPTGNQDTQY. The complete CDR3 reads CASSHPTGNQDTQYF.

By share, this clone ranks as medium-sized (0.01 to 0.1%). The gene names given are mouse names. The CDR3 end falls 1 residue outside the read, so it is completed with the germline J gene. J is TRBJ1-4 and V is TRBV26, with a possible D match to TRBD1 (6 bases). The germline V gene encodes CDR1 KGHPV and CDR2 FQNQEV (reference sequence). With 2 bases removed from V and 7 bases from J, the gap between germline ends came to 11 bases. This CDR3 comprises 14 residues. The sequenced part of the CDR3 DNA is TGTGCCAGCAGTCTGGGCAGGGGAGGCGAAAGATTATTT. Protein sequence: CASSLGRGGERLF. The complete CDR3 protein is CASSLGRGGERLFF.

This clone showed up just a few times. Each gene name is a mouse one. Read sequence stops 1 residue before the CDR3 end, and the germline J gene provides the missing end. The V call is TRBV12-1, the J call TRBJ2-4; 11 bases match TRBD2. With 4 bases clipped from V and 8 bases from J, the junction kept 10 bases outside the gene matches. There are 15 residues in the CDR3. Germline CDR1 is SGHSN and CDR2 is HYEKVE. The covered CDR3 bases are TGTGCCAGCTCCCCCAACTGGGGGGGCGCGAGCACCTTGTAC. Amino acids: CASSPNWGGASTLY. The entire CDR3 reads CASSPNWGGASTLYF.

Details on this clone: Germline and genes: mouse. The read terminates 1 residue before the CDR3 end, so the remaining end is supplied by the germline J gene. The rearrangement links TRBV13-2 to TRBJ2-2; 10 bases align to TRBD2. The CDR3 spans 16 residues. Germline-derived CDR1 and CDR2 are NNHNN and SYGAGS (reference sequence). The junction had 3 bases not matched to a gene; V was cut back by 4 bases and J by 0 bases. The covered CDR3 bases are TGTGCCAGCGGTCGACTGGGGGGCGCAAACACCGGGCAGCTCTAC. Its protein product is CASGRLGGANTGQLY. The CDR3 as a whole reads CASGRLGGANTGQLYF.

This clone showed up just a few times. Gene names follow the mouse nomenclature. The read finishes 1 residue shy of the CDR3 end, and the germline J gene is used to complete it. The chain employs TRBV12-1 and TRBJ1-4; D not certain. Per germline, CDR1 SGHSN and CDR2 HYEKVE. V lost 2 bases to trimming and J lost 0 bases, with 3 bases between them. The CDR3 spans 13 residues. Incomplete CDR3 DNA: TGTGCCAGCTCTCCGGTTTCCAACGAAAGATTATTT. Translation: CASSPVSNERLF. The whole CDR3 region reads CASSPVSNERLFF.

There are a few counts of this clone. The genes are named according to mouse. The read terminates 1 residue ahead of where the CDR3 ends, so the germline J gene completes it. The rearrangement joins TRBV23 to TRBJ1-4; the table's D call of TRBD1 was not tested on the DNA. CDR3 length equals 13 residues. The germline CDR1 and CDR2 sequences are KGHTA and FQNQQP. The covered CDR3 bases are TGCTCCAGCAGTCCGAGCAGAAACGAAAGATTATTT. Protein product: CSSSPSRNERLF. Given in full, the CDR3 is CSSSPSRNERLFF.

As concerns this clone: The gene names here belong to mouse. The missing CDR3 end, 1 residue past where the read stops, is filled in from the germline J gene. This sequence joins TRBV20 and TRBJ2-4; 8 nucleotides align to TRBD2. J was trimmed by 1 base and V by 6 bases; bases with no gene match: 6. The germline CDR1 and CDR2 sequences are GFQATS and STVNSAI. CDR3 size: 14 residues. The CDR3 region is CGAVDWGRQNTLYF. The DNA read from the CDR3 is TGTGGTGCCGTTGACTGGGGCCGTCAAAACACCTTGTAC. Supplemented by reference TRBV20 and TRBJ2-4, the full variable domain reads GALVYQYPRRTICKSGTSMRMECQAVGFQATSVAWYRQSPQKTFELIALSTVNSAIKYEQNFTQEKFPISHPNLSFSSMTVLNAYLEDRGLYLCGAVDWGRQNTLYFGAGTRLSVL.

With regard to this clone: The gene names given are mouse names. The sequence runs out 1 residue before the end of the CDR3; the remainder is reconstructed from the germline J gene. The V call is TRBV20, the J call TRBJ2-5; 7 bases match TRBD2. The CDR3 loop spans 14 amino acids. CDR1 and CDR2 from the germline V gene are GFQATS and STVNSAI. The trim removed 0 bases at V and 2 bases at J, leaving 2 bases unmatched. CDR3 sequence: CGARDAGGQDTQYF. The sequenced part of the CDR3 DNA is TGTGGTGCTAGGGATGCTGGGGGCCAAGACACCCAGTAC.

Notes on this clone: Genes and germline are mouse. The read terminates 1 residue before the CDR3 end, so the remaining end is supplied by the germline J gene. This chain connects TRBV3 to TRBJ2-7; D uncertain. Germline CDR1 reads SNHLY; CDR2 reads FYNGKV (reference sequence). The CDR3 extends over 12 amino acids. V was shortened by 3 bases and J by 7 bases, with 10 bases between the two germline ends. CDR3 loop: CASSLGGREQYF. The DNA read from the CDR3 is TGTGCCAGCAGCTTGGGAGGGCGGGAACAGTAC.